This is a list of T cell receptor beta chains from one sample in a study of blood T cell repertoires in COVID-19. The protocol was immunoSEQ multiplex PCR, while the TCRdb copy is restricted to in-frame clones and leaves out a portion. Among roughly 49,000 clones, more than 80% were seen once, and the ten largest hold around 17%. The sample comprised peripheral blood. Source of these receptors: a man aged 40-49 years with acute or convalescent COVID-19. CDR3s include the opening cysteine and the closing phenylalanine or tryptophan. Each record gives: clone size, J gene, D gene, V gene, CDR3 protein, CDR3 DNA. D genes are given only for firm matches. The listing skips clone size in some rows; elsewhere it reads once, few, many or a size class.

abundance: -; j_gene: TRBJ1-5; d_gene: -; v_gene: TRBV20-1; CDR3aa: CSASSNQPQHF; CDR3nt: TGCAGTGCCAGTAGCAATCAGCCCCAGCATTTT
abundance: -; j_gene: TRBJ1-2; d_gene: TRBD1; v_gene: TRBV5-4; CDR3aa: CASSYWGQPGNYGYTF; CDR3nt: TGTGCCAGCAGCTACTGGGGACAGCCAGGGAACTATGGCTACACCTTC
abundance: -; j_gene: TRBJ1-3; d_gene: -; v_gene: TRBV7-9; CDR3aa: CASSLISGNTIYF; CDR3nt: TGTGCCAGCAGCTTAATTAGTGGAAACACCATATATTTT
abundance: -; j_gene: TRBJ1-1; d_gene: -; v_gene: TRBV5-1; CDR3aa: CASSLGQITLNTEAFF; CDR3nt: TGCGCCAGCAGCTTGGGTCAGATTACGCTGAACACTGAAGCTTTCTTT
abundance: -; j_gene: TRBJ1-2; d_gene: -; v_gene: TRBV2; CDR3aa: CASSVGSDRTIHGYTF; CDR3nt: TGTGCCAGCAGTGTTGGGTCGGACAGAACAATACATGGCTACACCTTC
abundance: -; j_gene: TRBJ2-1; d_gene: -; v_gene: TRBV9; CDR3aa: CASSATGTYNNEQFF; CDR3nt: TGTGCCAGCAGCGCCACCGGGACTTATAACAATGAGCAGTTCTTC
abundance: few; j_gene: TRBJ1-5; d_gene: -; v_gene: TRBV5-1; CDR3aa: CASSLLGGDSNQPQHF; CDR3nt: TGCGCCAGCAGCTTGTTGGGGGGGGATAGCAATCAGCCCCAGCATTTT
abundance: few; j_gene: TRBJ2-1; d_gene: TRBD1; v_gene: TRBV4-2; CDR3aa: CASSQASWTGGYEQFF; CDR3nt: TGTGCCAGCAGCCAAGCCAGCTGGACAGGGGGTTATGAGCAGTTCTTC
abundance: -; j_gene: TRBJ1-1; d_gene: -; v_gene: TRBV6-6; CDR3aa: CASSYSRLAEAFF; CDR3nt: TGTGCCAGCAGTTACTCGAGGCTGGCTGAAGCTTTCTTT
abundance: once; j_gene: TRBJ2-3; d_gene: -; v_gene: TRBV9; CDR3aa: CASSPHSGGLTDTQYF; CDR3nt: TGTGCCAGCAGCCCTCATAGTGGGGGCCTCACAGATACGCAGTATTTT
abundance: few; j_gene: TRBJ1-2; d_gene: -; v_gene: TRBV9; CDR3aa: CASSAGNSGGYTF; CDR3nt: TGTGCCAGCAGCGCAGGGAATAGCGGGGGCTACACCTTC
abundance: -; j_gene: TRBJ1-2; d_gene: TRBD1; v_gene: TRBV3-1/TRBV3-2; CDR3aa: CASSQGGQFNYGYTF; CDR3nt: TGTGCCAGCAGCCAAGGGGGACAGTTTAACTATGGCTACACCTTC
abundance: -; j_gene: TRBJ2-1; d_gene: TRBD2; v_gene: TRBV2; CDR3aa: CASRERENNNEQFF; CDR3nt: TGTGCCAGCAGAGAGCGGGAGAACAACAATGAGCAGTTCTTC
abundance: few; j_gene: TRBJ2-7; d_gene: -; v_gene: TRBV11-2; CDR3aa: CASSALTGRGEQYF; CDR3nt: TGTGCCAGCAGCGCTCTGACGGGGAGGGGGGAGCAGTACTTC
abundance: -; j_gene: TRBJ1-2; d_gene: -; v_gene: TRBV9; CDR3aa: CASSVAQGFYGYTF; CDR3nt: TGTGCCAGCAGCGTAGCTCAGGGCTTCTATGGCTACACCTTC
abundance: -; j_gene: TRBJ2-7; d_gene: TRBD2; v_gene: TRBV7-9; CDR3aa: CASSLGGGVGSAEQYF; CDR3nt: TGTGCCAGCAGCTTAGGGGGAGGGGTCGGTTCCGCCGAGCAGTACTTC
abundance: -; j_gene: TRBJ1-1; d_gene: -; v_gene: TRBV10-1; CDR3aa: CASSESGRRTEAFF; CDR3nt: TGCGCCAGCAGTGAGTCGGGTAGGAGGACTGAAGCTTTCTTT
abundance: -; j_gene: TRBJ2-7; d_gene: TRBD2; v_gene: TRBV12-3/TRBV12-4; CDR3aa: CASSQTSTGEQYF; CDR3nt: TGTGCCAGCAGTCAGACTAGCACGGGCGAGCAGTACTTC
abundance: -; j_gene: TRBJ1-5; d_gene: TRBD1; v_gene: TRBV19; CDR3aa: CASSPTGGSNQPQHF; CDR3nt: TGTGCCAGTAGTCCCACAGGGGGCAGCAATCAGCCCCAGCATTTT
abundance: -; j_gene: TRBJ1-1; d_gene: -; v_gene: TRBV2; CDR3aa: CASSETLGGTEAFF; CDR3nt: TGTGCCAGCAGCGAGACTCTAGGGGGTACTGAAGCTTTCTTT
abundance: -; j_gene: TRBJ2-5; d_gene: -; v_gene: TRBV7-9; CDR3aa: CASSPERETQYF; CDR3nt: TGTGCCAGCAGCCCAGAGCGAGAGACCCAGTACTTC
abundance: once; j_gene: TRBJ2-3; d_gene: -; v_gene: TRBV7-6; CDR3aa: CASSLSRTSSDTQYF; CDR3nt: TGTGCCAGCAGCTTATCCCGAACTAGTTCCGATACGCAGTATTTT
abundance: -; j_gene: TRBJ1-5; d_gene: -; v_gene: TRBV5-5; CDR3aa: CASSLFEQRNQPQHF; CDR3nt: TGTGCCAGCAGCTTGTTTGAACAGCGCAATCAGCCCCAGCATTTT
abundance: -; j_gene: TRBJ2-5; d_gene: -; v_gene: TRBV5-1; CDR3aa: CASSFGQTQETQYF; CDR3nt: TGCGCCAGCAGCTTCGGACAGACCCAAGAGACCCAGTACTTC
abundance: -; j_gene: TRBJ1-1; d_gene: TRBD1; v_gene: TRBV5-1; CDR3aa: CASSSGTENTEAFF; CDR3nt: TGCGCCAGCAGCTCCGGGACAGAGAACACTGAAGCTTTCTTT
abundance: -; j_gene: TRBJ1-1; d_gene: -; v_gene: TRBV5-8; CDR3aa: CASSFIASGRAGTEAFF; CDR3nt: TGTGCCAGCAGCTTCATCGCTTCGGGCAGGGCGGGGACTGAAGCTTTCTTT
abundance: -; j_gene: TRBJ2-5; d_gene: TRBD2; v_gene: TRBV7-2; CDR3aa: CASSPLRNSGARETQYF; CDR3nt: TGTGCCAGCAGCCCATTAAGGAATAGCGGGGCGCGGGAGACCCAGTACTTC
abundance: medium-sized; j_gene: TRBJ2-1; d_gene: TRBD2; v_gene: TRBV4-2; CDR3aa: CASSQSGGSYNEQFF; CDR3nt: TGTGCCAGCAGCCAAAGCGGGGGGTCCTACAATGAGCAGTTCTTC
abundance: -; j_gene: TRBJ1-1; d_gene: TRBD1; v_gene: TRBV12-3/TRBV12-4; CDR3aa: CASSLTGANEAFF; CDR3nt: TGTGCCAGCAGTTTAACAGGGGCGAATGAAGCTTTCTTT
abundance: -; j_gene: TRBJ1-5; d_gene: -; v_gene: TRBV3-1/TRBV3-2; CDR3aa: CASSQATARQPQHF; CDR3nt: TGTGCCAGCAGCCAAGCCACGGCGCGGCAGCCCCAGCATTTT
abundance: -; j_gene: TRBJ1-2; d_gene: -; v_gene: TRBV2; CDR3aa: CASSGTQDSQIYGYTF; CDR3nt: TGTGCCAGCAGCGGAACTCAGGACAGTCAGATCTATGGCTACACCTTC
abundance: -; j_gene: TRBJ1-4; d_gene: -; v_gene: TRBV18; CDR3aa: CASSRDTNEKLFF; CDR3nt: TGTGCCAGCTCCCGGGACACCAATGAAAAACTGTTTTTT
abundance: -; j_gene: TRBJ2-4; d_gene: -; v_gene: TRBV19; CDR3aa: CASSILGQLAKNIQYF; CDR3nt: TGTGCCAGTAGTATATTGGGACAACTAGCCAAAAACATTCAGTACTTC
abundance: -; j_gene: TRBJ2-2; d_gene: -; v_gene: TRBV27; CDR3aa: CASSDRNTGELFF; CDR3nt: TGTGCCAGCAGCGACAGGAACACCGGGGAGCTGTTTTTT
abundance: -; j_gene: TRBJ1-2; d_gene: -; v_gene: TRBV3-1/TRBV3-2; CDR3aa: CASSQSQQGKGYTF; CDR3nt: TGTGCCAGCAGCCAATCTCAACAGGGAAAAGGCTACACCTTC
abundance: -; j_gene: TRBJ1-5; d_gene: TRBD1; v_gene: TRBV6-5; CDR3aa: CASSQETGRNQPQHF; CDR3nt: TGTGCCAGCAGTCAGGAGACAGGGAGAAATCAGCCCCAGCATTTT
abundance: -; j_gene: TRBJ1-5; d_gene: -; v_gene: TRBV7-2; CDR3aa: CASSLGGRMDQPQHF; CDR3nt: TGTGCCAGCAGCTTAGGGGGCAGGATGGATCAGCCCCAGCATTTT
abundance: -; j_gene: TRBJ1-2; d_gene: -; v_gene: TRBV30; CDR3aa: CAWSVLGRGNGYTF; CDR3nt: TGTGCCTGGAGTGTACTCGGGAGGGGTAATGGCTACACCTTC
abundance: -; j_gene: TRBJ2-3; d_gene: -; v_gene: TRBV9; CDR3aa: CASSSNLDTQYF; CDR3nt: TGTGCCAGCAGCTCGAACTTGGATACGCAGTATTTT
abundance: -; j_gene: TRBJ2-1; d_gene: TRBD2; v_gene: TRBV7-9; CDR3aa: CASSPGLVHEQFF; CDR3nt: TGTGCCAGCAGCCCGGGACTAGTACATGAGCAGTTCTTC
abundance: -; j_gene: TRBJ1-1; d_gene: -; v_gene: TRBV19; CDR3aa: CASSLRAITEAFF; CDR3nt: TGTGCCAGTAGTCTGCGGGCCATCACTGAAGCTTTCTTT
abundance: few; j_gene: TRBJ2-5; d_gene: TRBD2; v_gene: TRBV27; CDR3aa: CASSNSGGHQETQYF; CDR3nt: TGTGCCAGCAGTAACAGCGGGGGGCACCAAGAGACCCAGTACTTC
abundance: -; j_gene: TRBJ2-5; d_gene: TRBD1; v_gene: TRBV11-2; CDR3aa: CASSFSGQGETQYF; CDR3nt: TGTGCCAGCAGCTTCTCGGGACAGGGGGAGACCCAGTACTTC
abundance: few; j_gene: TRBJ1-1; d_gene: TRBD1; v_gene: TRBV5-1; CDR3aa: CASSGTGDTEAFF; CDR3nt: TGCGCCAGCAGCGGAACAGGGGACACTGAAGCTTTCTTT
abundance: -; j_gene: TRBJ2-3; d_gene: TRBD1; v_gene: TRBV29-1; CDR3aa: CSLRWGQGADTQYF; CDR3nt: TGCAGCCTGAGGTGGGGACAGGGAGCAGATACGCAGTATTTT
abundance: -; j_gene: TRBJ1-6; d_gene: -; v_gene: TRBV7-8; CDR3aa: CASSAVMYNSPLHF; CDR3nt: TGTGCCAGCAGCGCAGTTATGTATAATTCACCCCTCCACTTT
abundance: -; j_gene: TRBJ1-1; d_gene: -; v_gene: TRBV2; CDR3aa: CASSVTGIEAFF; CDR3nt: TGTGCCAGCAGTGTTACAGGGATTGAAGCTTTCTTT
abundance: -; j_gene: TRBJ1-1; d_gene: -; v_gene: TRBV14; CDR3aa: CASSQAPGEMNTEAFF; CDR3nt: TGTGCCAGCAGCCAAGCCCCAGGGGAAATGAACACTGAAGCTTTCTTT
abundance: -; j_gene: TRBJ2-1; d_gene: -; v_gene: TRBV3-1/TRBV3-2; CDR3aa: CASSDRVKQFF; CDR3nt: TGTGCCAGCAGCGACCGGGTTAAGCAGTTCTTC
abundance: -; j_gene: TRBJ1-5; d_gene: -; v_gene: TRBV24-1; CDR3aa: CATSEGRGDQPQHF; CDR3nt: TGTGCCACCAGTGAGGGGAGGGGGGATCAGCCCCAGCATTTT
abundance: few; j_gene: TRBJ2-2; d_gene: TRBD1; v_gene: TRBV10-3; CDR3aa: CAITDRGNTGELFF; CDR3nt: TGTGCCATCACCGACAGGGGGAACACCGGGGAGCTGTTTTTT
abundance: -; j_gene: TRBJ1-2; d_gene: -; v_gene: TRBV19; CDR3aa: CASSMRGARGYGYTF; CDR3nt: TGTGCCAGTAGTATGCGGGGGGCTCGTGGCTATGGCTACACCTTC
abundance: few; j_gene: TRBJ1-2; d_gene: TRBD1; v_gene: TRBV19; CDR3aa: CASSTTGNGYTF; CDR3nt: TGTGCCAGTAGTACGACAGGGAATGGCTACACCTTC
abundance: -; j_gene: TRBJ2-3; d_gene: TRBD1; v_gene: TRBV13; CDR3aa: CASSFYRGQGADTQYF; CDR3nt: TGTGCCAGCAGCTTCTACCGGGGACAGGGGGCAGATACGCAGTATTTT